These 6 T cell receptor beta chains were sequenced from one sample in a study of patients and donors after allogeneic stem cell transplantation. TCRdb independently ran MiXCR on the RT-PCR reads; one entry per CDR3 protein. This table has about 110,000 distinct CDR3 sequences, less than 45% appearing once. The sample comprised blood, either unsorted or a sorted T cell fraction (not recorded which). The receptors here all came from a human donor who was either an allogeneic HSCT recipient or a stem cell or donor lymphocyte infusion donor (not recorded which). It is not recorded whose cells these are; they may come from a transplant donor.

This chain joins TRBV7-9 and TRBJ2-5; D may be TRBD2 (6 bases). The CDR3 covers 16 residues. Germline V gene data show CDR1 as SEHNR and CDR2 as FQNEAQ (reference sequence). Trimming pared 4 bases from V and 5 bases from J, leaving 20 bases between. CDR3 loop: CASSSRRLGPMETQYF. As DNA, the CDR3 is TGTGCCAGCAGCTCCCGACGACTAGGGCCCATGGAGACCCAGTACTTC.

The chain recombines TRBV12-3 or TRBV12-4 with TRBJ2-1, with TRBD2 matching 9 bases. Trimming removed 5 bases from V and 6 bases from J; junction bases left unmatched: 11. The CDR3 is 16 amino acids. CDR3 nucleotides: TGTGCCAGCAGTACGAACGATCTAGCGGGAATCAATGAGCAGTTCTTC. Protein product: CASSTNDLAGINEQFF.

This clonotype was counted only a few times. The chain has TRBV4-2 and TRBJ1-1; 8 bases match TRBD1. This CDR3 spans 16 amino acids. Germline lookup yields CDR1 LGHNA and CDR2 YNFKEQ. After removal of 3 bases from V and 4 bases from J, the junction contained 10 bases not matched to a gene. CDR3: CASSHRTGQGSTEAFF. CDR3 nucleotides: TGTGCCAGCAGCCACCGGACAGGGCAAGGGAGCACTGAAGCTTTCTTT.

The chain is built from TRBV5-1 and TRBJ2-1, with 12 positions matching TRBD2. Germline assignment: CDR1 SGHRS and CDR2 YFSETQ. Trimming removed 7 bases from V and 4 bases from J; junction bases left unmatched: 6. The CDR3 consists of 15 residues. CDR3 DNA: TGCGCCAGCGGGGTCGGACTAGCGGGGTACAATGAGCAGTTCTTC. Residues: CASGVGLAGYNEQFF.

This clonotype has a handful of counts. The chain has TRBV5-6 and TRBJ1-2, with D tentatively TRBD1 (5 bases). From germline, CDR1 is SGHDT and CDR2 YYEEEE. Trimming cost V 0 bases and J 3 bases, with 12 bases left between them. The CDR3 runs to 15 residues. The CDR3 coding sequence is TGTGCCAGCAGCTTGGAGGCAGGGACTTACTATGGCTACACCTTC. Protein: CASSLEAGTYYGYTF.

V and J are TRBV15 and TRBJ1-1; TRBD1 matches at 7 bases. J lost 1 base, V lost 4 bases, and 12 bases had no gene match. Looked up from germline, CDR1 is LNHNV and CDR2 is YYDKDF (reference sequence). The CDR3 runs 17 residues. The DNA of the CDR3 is TGTGCCACCAGCACACTCGATATCCGACAGGGGAACACTGAAGCTTTCTTT. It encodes CATSTLDIRQGNTEAFF.